The 14 T cell receptor beta chains below all came from one sample that was sequenced in a study of PD-1 blockade in classical Hodgkin lymphoma. The repertoire was sequenced with immunoSEQ multiplex PCR; TCRdb's copy has only in-frame clones and lacks some. The sample lists 40,000 to 45,000 clones; roughly three quarters were seen once. There was relapse after autologous stem cell transplantation in every patient, and there was variation in brentuximab vedotin exposure. Sample: peripheral blood mononuclear cells (PBMCs), taken at baseline. These receptors all stem from a human donor with classical Hodgkin lymphoma.

The V and J genes are TRBV6-6 and TRBJ1-3; possible D gene TRBD1, 6 bases. V was shortened by 6 bases and J by 0 bases, with 12 bases between the two germline ends. CDR1 is MNHNY and CDR2 is SVGAGI in the germline V gene (reference sequence). There are 15 residues in the CDR3. The CDR3 DNA reads TGTGCCAGCAGGGAAACAGGGAGCTCTGGAAACACCATATATTTT. Its protein is CASRETGSSGNTIYF.

The chain has TRBV28 and TRBJ2-7, with 9 bases identical to TRBD1. Germline V gene sequence: CDR1 MDHEN, CDR2 SYDVKM. This CDR3 contains 15 residues. V was clipped by 4 bases and J by 5 bases; unmatched bases: 9. The CDR3 nucleotides are TGTGCCAGCAGTTCCTCCGGGACAGGGACAAACGAGCAGTACTTC. Its protein is CASSSSGTGTNEQYF.

The chain combines TRBV4-2 with TRBJ1-4; possibly TRBD1 for D (6 bases). Trimming removed 7 bases at V and 7 bases at J, with 16 bases between. There are 14 residues in the CDR3. Germline V gene sequence: CDR1 LGHNA, CDR2 YNFKEQ. The CDR3 region is CASTFRGIGEKLFF. Written as DNA, the CDR3 is TGTGCCAGCACTTTCAGGGGAATCGGTGAAAAACTGTTTTTT.

This chain joins TRBV28 and TRBJ1-2; 10 nucleotides line up with TRBD1. CDR1 MDHEN and CDR2 SYDVKM come from the germline V gene. This CDR3 comprises 15 residues. With 7 bases clipped from V and 2 bases from J, the junction kept 7 bases outside the gene matches. The CDR3 loop is CASTAGQGRNYGYTF. The CDR3 coding sequence is TGTGCCAGCACCGCGGGACAGGGGAGAAACTATGGCTACACCTTC.

There are a few counts of this clone. This rearrangement joins TRBV27 to TRBJ1-4; tentative D call: TRBD1 (6 bases). This CDR3 has 13 residues. The V gene lost 6 bases and the J gene lost 6 bases, with 11 bases spanning the gap. Germline V gene data show CDR1 as MNHEY and CDR2 as SMNVEV (reference sequence). This CDR3 is CASSLEGDEKLFF. The CDR3 bases are TGTGCCAGCAGCTTAGAGGGGGATGAAAAACTGTTTTTT.

V gene TRBV19 combines with J gene TRBJ1-1, with D tentatively TRBD1 (5 bases). The CDR3 runs to 14 residues. Deletions cut 3 bases from V and 0 bases from J, with 8 bases between. Germline lookup yields CDR1 LNHDA and CDR2 SQIVND (reference sequence). DNA of the CDR3: TGTGCCAGTAGTATTTGGGGCATGAACACTGAAGCTTTCTTT. It translates to CASSIWGMNTEAFF.

The chain employs TRBV28 and TRBJ2-5, with 7 bases fitting TRBD2. V shed 3 bases and J 1 base; nucleotides not matched to a gene: 5. Germline CDR1 MDHEN, CDR2 SYDVKM. This CDR3 has 15 residues. The CDR3 DNA reads TGTGCCAGCAGTTTGGGGGGGATGATCCAAGAGACCCAGTACTTC. Amino acid sequence: CASSLGGMIQETQYF. Drawing the rest from reference TRBV28 and TRBJ2-5, the complete variable domain is DVKVTQSSRYLVKRTGEKVFLECVQDMDHENMFWYRQDPGLGLRLIYFSYDVKMKEKGDIPEGYSVSREKKERFSLILESASTNQTSMYLCASSLGGMIQETQYFGPGTRLLVL.

This clone was found a few times. The chain carries TRBV7-2 and TRBJ2-1, with TRBD2 matching over 8 bases. The J segment lost 4 bases and the V segment lost 2 bases, leaving 4 bases of the junction unmatched. Germline V gene lookup returns CDR1 SGHTA and CDR2 FQGNSA. The CDR3 contains 15 residues. The CDR3 DNA reads as TGTGCCAGCAGCTTAACGCGGGGGGAATACAATGAGCAGTTCTTC. Translating gives CASSLTRGEYNEQFF.

J is TRBJ1-1 and V is TRBV14; D call uncertain. The CDR3 is 15 residues long. The germline V gene has CDR1 SGHDN and CDR2 FVKESK. The germline V and J ends were trimmed by 2 bases and 4 bases, with 14 bases remaining between them. This chain's CDR3 is CASSQRAWRATEAFF. The CDR3 coding sequence is TGTGCCAGCAGCCAAAGGGCGTGGAGGGCCACTGAAGCTTTCTTT. The full variable domain, with the rest looked up from reference TRBV14 and TRBJ1-1, is EAGVTQFPSHSVIEKGQTVTLRCDPISGHDNLYWYRRVMGKEIKFLLHFVKESKQDESGMPNNRFLAERTGGTYSTLKVQPAELEDSGVYFCASSQRAWRATEAFFGQGTRLTVV.

By sample share, this clone is medium-sized. The chain couples TRBV30 to TRBJ1-1; D is unresolved. Germline V gene sequence: CDR1 GTSNPN, CDR2 SVGIG (reference sequence). The length of the CDR3 is 14 residues. V lost 2 bases and J lost 1, with 11 bases in between. The CDR3 region is CAWSQETPNTEAFF. CDR3 nucleotide sequence: TGTGCCTGGAGTCAGGAGACACCGAACACTGAAGCTTTCTTT. Using reference TRBV30 and TRBJ1-1 for the parts outside the CDR3, the full variable domain is SQTIHQWPATLVQPVGSPLSLECTVEGTSNPNLYWYRQAAGRGLQLLFYSVGIGQISSEVPQNLSASRPQDRQFILSSKKLLLSDSGFYLCAWSQETPNTEAFFGQGTRLTVV.

This chain links TRBV7-9 with TRBJ2-5; D ambiguous. V shed 2 bases and J shed 4 bases, with 8 bases lying between them. CDR1 is SEHNR and CDR2 is FQNEAQ in the germline V gene (reference sequence). The CDR3 loop spans 13 amino acids. CDR3 region: CASSLPPGETQYF. The CDR3 DNA reads TGTGCCAGCAGCTTACCGCCGGGAGAGACCCAGTACTTC.

This clone was seen ten or more times. CDR3 bases: TGTGCCAGCAGCCCGACCGGCGAGCGGTCCCTCTACAATGAGCAGTTCTTC. Translation gives CASSPTGERSLYNEQFF. This sequence joins TRBV7-3 and TRBJ2-1, with D possibly matching TRBD2 (5 bases). The CDR3 covers 17 residues. V was clipped by 5 bases and J by 3 bases, with 20 bases between them. CDR1 and CDR2 from the germline V gene are SGHTA and FQGTGA.

J is TRBJ1-4 and V is TRBV11-2; D not resolved. Germline V lookup: CDR1 SGHAT, CDR2 FQNNGV. V lost 0 bases to trimming and J lost 13 bases, with 15 bases between them. This CDR3 is 14 amino acids long. CDR3 sequence reads: CASSLEDGLRSLFF. The CDR3 DNA follows: TGTGCCAGCAGCTTAGAGGATGGGTTGAGGTCACTGTTTTTT.

For this clone: Relative to the germline gene, one junction end is altered; a read error may explain this. The chain links TRBV7-3 to TRBJ2-3, with a weak D call TRBD2 (6 bases). This CDR3 is 14 amino acids long. CDR1 SGHTA and CDR2 FQGTGA come from the germline V gene. In DNA, the CDR3 is TGTGCCGGCAGCTCGGGACTTTCCACAGATACGCAGTATTTT. Protein product: CAGSSGLSTDTQYF.